The clone carrying this T cell receptor beta chain has just one count. Germline loops: CDR1 MDHEN, CDR2 SYDVKM. V gave up 6 bases and J gave up 2 bases, with 20 bases separating them. This CDR3 contains 17 residues. Produced via immunoSEQ multiplex PCR; TCRdb's table is partial and in-frame only. Of tens of thousands of clones in the sample, 80% to 90% are singletons; the top ten hold 0.45% to 0.75%. This record belongs to a study of T cell changes during pregnancy in multiple sclerosis. The TCR originated in a female donor with multiple sclerosis, enrolled in a pregnancy study. The J gene is TRBJ1-3, the V gene TRBV28; D perhaps matches TRBD1 (6 bases). The source material was CD4+ T cells from peripheral blood mononuclear cells, sampled in the first trimester of pregnancy. The DNA for the CDR3 is TGTGCCAGCAGCTCATTGGAACAGGGATTAGCTGGAAACACCATATATTTT. Its protein product is CASSSLEQGLAGNTIYF.